Listed here are 20 T cell receptor beta chains from one sample, sequenced in a study of graft-versus-host responses after intestinal transplantation. Produced via immunoSEQ multiplex PCR; TCRdb's table is partial and in-frame only. This table holds about 15,000 clones, around three quarters found once. To release intraepithelial and lamina propria lymphocytes, the graft tissue was processed. The material sequenced was ileum tissue, taken about 14 weeks after intestinal transplant. These receptors originate from a human patient who received an intestinal transplant, so some T cells may come from the graft donor.

V is TRBV11-2 and J is TRBJ2-3, with no clear D. V gave up 5 bases and J gave up 2 bases, with 17 bases separating them. Germline V gene sequence: CDR1 SGHAT, CDR2 FQNNGV. The CDR3 contains 16 residues. The CDR3: CASSRRLLDNTDTQYF. The CDR3 nucleotides read TGTGCCAGCAGCCGACGACTCCTTGATAACACAGATACGCAGTATTTT.

The gene calls are TRBV7-2 and TRBJ2-5; a weak D match, TRBD2 (6 bases). The J call is uncertain, as TRBJ2-7 better fits the DNA end. Germline CDR1 SGHTA, CDR2 FQGNSA. The CDR3 totals 14 residues. In DNA form, the CDR3 reads TGTGCCAGCAGCTTAGGGACTACCATCTACGAGCAGTACTTC. It translates to CASSLGTTIYEQYF.

This clone was recorded once. The gene calls are TRBV7-9 and TRBJ2-7, with 13 bases fitting TRBD2. V gave up 5 bases and J gave up 1 base; unmatched junction bases: 8. Germline values: CDR1 SEHNR, CDR2 FQNEAQ (reference sequence). The CDR3 length is 17 residues. CDR3: CASSPRTSGSSSYEQYF. CDR3 coding DNA: TGTGCCAGCAGCCCGCGGACTAGCGGGAGTTCATCCTACGAGCAGTACTTC.

Details on this clone: The sample carries other DNA sequences with the same CDR3. V is TRBV9 and J is TRBJ2-6, with TRBD2 as a possible D gene (5 bases). Trimming took off 0 bases at V and 4 bases at J, with 8 bases between the two ends. Germline-derived CDR1 and CDR2 are SGDLS and YYNGEE. This CDR3 is 15 amino acids long. The CDR3 sequence: CASSVGGRGANVLTF. The CDR3 coding sequence is TGTGCCAGCAGCGTAGGTGGGAGAGGGGCCAACGTCCTGACTTTC.

This chain connects TRBV29-1 to TRBJ1-6; D gene uncertain. Looked up from germline, CDR1 is SQVTM and CDR2 is ANQGSEA. Trimming shortened V by 8 bases and J by 8 bases, and 13 bases separated the two germline ends. The CDR3 consists of 12 residues. This CDR3 reads CSPCPRDSPLHF. The CDR3, as DNA: TGCAGCCCCTGTCCCCGAGATTCACCCCTCCACTTT. Filled out from reference TRBV29-1 and TRBJ1-6, the complete variable domain reads SAVISQKPSRDICQRGTSLTIQCQVDSQVTMMFWYRQQPGQSLTLIATANQGSEATYESGFVIDKFPISRPNLTFSTLTVSNMSPEDSSIYLCSPCPRDSPLHFGNGTRLTVT.

The V and J genes are TRBV9 and TRBJ2-3; TRBD2 might be the D (6 bases). Trimming removed 4 bases at V and 3 bases at J, with 12 bases between. The CDR3 runs 14 residues. From germline, CDR1 is SGDLS and CDR2 YYNGEE. CDR3 nucleotides: TGTGCCAGCAGCCCGGTCGGGGGAACAGATACGCAGTATTTT. It specifies CASSPVGGTDTQYF.

This CDR3 reads CASSLGTGPEAFF. CDR3 coding DNA: TGCGCCAGCAGCTTGGGGACAGGGCCTGAAGCTTTCTTT. The gene calls are TRBV5-1 and TRBJ1-1; 8 bases line up with TRBD1. Trimming took 0 bases from V and 6 from J; bases not matched to a gene: 1. The germline V gene encodes CDR1 SGHRS and CDR2 YFSETQ. The CDR3 contains 13 residues. The entire variable domain, with the rest obtained from reference TRBV5-1 and TRBJ1-1, is as follows: KAGVTQTPRYLIKTRGQQVTLSCSPISGHRSVSWYQQTPGQGLQFLFEYFSETQRNKGNFPGRFSGRQFSNSRSEMNVSTLELGDSALYLCASSLGTGPEAFFGQGTRLTVV.

This clone was counted a few times. The chain joins TRBV6-1 to TRBJ1-5; weak D call: TRBD1 (6 bases). The CDR3 runs 14 residues. The V end was cut by 5 bases, the J end by 3 bases, with 11 bases between. Germline V gene lookup returns CDR1 MNHNS and CDR2 SASEGT. In nucleotides, the CDR3 is TGTGCCAGCAGTTTACAGGGTGACAATCAGCCCCAGCATTTT. Protein sequence: CASSLQGDNQPQHF.

The chain joins TRBV5-1 to TRBJ1-2; D possibly corresponds to TRBD1 (6 bases). Germline loops: CDR1 SGHRS, CDR2 YFSETQ. Trimming removed 0 bases from V and 10 bases from J, with 13 bases in between. The CDR3 runs 13 residues. CDR3 loop: CASSLDRGGAYTF. The DNA of the CDR3 is TGCGCCAGCAGCTTGGATAGAGGGGGTGCCTACACCTTC. Looking up the rest from reference TRBV5-1 and TRBJ1-2 gives the full variable domain: KAGVTQTPRYLIKTRGQQVTLSCSPISGHRSVSWYQQTPGQGLQFLFEYFSETQRNKGNFPGRFSGRQFSNSRSEMNVSTLELGDSALYLCASSLDRGGAYTFGSGTRLTVV.

This chain joins TRBV6-5 and TRBJ1-4; 7 bases align to TRBD1. Germline loops: CDR1 MNHEY, CDR2 SVGAGI. The CDR3 spans 14 residues. The trim removed 8 bases at V and 4 bases at J, leaving 7 bases unmatched. Here the CDR3 reads CASATGDVNEKLFF. CDR3 DNA sequence: TGTGCCAGCGCCACAGGGGACGTTAATGAAAAACTGTTTTTT.

The chain uses TRBV9 and TRBJ1-2; 7 bases are a match to TRBD1. The CDR3 length is 18 residues. Germline V CDR1 and CDR2: SGDLS, YYNGEE. J gave up 6 bases and V 1 base, and 18 bases lay outside the gene matches. This chain's CDR3 is CASSVRRTGRARWHGYTF. CDR3 bases: TGTGCCAGCAGCGTAAGGAGGACAGGTCGAGCGAGATGGCATGGCTACACCTTC.

The V and J genes are TRBV10-3 and TRBJ1-2, with 8 bases matching TRBD1. CDR1 is ENHRY, CDR2 SYGVKD, per germline. The V gene end was trimmed by 6 bases and the J gene end by 4 bases; junction bases not matched to a gene: 4. The CDR3 is 13 residues long. The CDR3 nucleotides read TGTGCCATCAGGATCAGGGGGCCCTATGGCTACACCTTC. It translates to CAIRIRGPYGYTF.

The J gene is TRBJ1-2, the V gene TRBV5-4; D possibly corresponds to TRBD1 (5 bases). The CDR3 has 13 amino acids. Trimming cost V 0 bases and J 2 bases, with 5 bases left between them. Germline V gene data show CDR1 as SGHNT and CDR2 as YYREEE (reference sequence). The CDR3, as DNA: TGTGCCAGCAGCTTGGGACAGAACTATGGCTACACCTTC. Translated, it gives CASSLGQNYGYTF.

This chain joins TRBV7-8 and TRBJ2-1, with D tentatively TRBD1 (5 bases). Germline CDR1 SGHVS, CDR2 FQNEAQ. The CDR3 spans 16 residues. Trimming removed 1 base from V and 3 bases from J, with 13 bases in between. This CDR3 reads CASSLGWTSGYNEQFF. CDR3 sequence (DNA): TGTGCCAGCAGCTTAGGGTGGACATCGGGCTACAATGAGCAGTTCTTC.

This clone was seen a few times. This sequence joins TRBV5-1 and TRBJ2-7, with 9 positions matching TRBD2. The CDR3 loop spans 15 amino acids. V trimming: 2 bases; J trimming: 3 bases; junction bases outside the gene matches: 6. Per germline, CDR1 SGHRS and CDR2 YFSETQ. CDR3 sequence (DNA): TGCGCCAGCAGCTTTCTTTCTAGCGGGATCTACGAGCAGTACTTC. Its translation: CASSFLSSGIYEQYF.

The chain recombines TRBV5-1 with TRBJ2-6; D unclear. Per germline, CDR1 SGHRS and CDR2 YFSETQ. The V gene lost 1 base and the J gene lost 0 bases, with 8 bases spanning the gap. The CDR3 has 16 residues. CDR3 nucleotide sequence: TGCGCCAGCAGCTTGTCACGGAGCTCTGGGGCCAACGTCCTGACTTTC. Amino acids: CASSLSRSSGANVLTF.

This clone appeared once. V is TRBV19 and J is TRBJ1-6, with D maybe TRBD1 (5 bases). CDR1 is LNHDA and CDR2 is SQIVND in the germline V gene (reference sequence). This CDR3 spans 16 amino acids. With 5 bases removed from V and 3 bases from J, the gap between germline ends came to 14 bases. DNA for the CDR3: TGTGCCAGTAGTTCTAAGACAGTTCTCTATAATTCACCCCTCCACTTT. This translates into CASSSKTVLYNSPLHF.

J is TRBJ1-3 and V is TRBV2; D ambiguous. The germline CDR1 and CDR2 sequences are SNHLY and FYNNEI. Trimming cost V 1 base and J 0 bases, with 10 bases left between them. The length of the CDR3 is 16 residues. The CDR3 here is CASSEVGPTSGNTIYF. CDR3 in DNA: TGTGCCAGCAGTGAAGTTGGACCGACCTCTGGAAACACCATATATTTT.

The chain uses TRBV7-6 and TRBJ2-3, with 10 bases that match TRBD2. The CDR3 sequence is 15 residues long. Unmatched junction bases numbered 1, after V lost 3 bases and J lost 1 base. Germline values: CDR1 SGHVS, CDR2 FNYEAQ. DNA for the CDR3: TGTGCCAGCAGCTTCAGCGGGAGGGGCACAGATACGCAGTATTTT. This sequence encodes CASSFSGRGTDTQYF. Using reference TRBV7-6 and TRBJ2-3 for the parts outside the CDR3, the full variable domain is GAGVSQSPRYKVTKRGQDVALRCDPISGHVSLYWYRQALGQGPEFLTYFNYEAQQDKSGLPNDRFSAERPEGSISTLTIQRTEQRDSAMYRCASSFSGRGTDTQYFGPGTRLTVL.

This sequence joins TRBV10-3 and TRBJ2-3, with 10 positions matching TRBD2. Germline trimming cut 2 bases from V and 0 bases from J; bases unmatched to any gene: 2. The CDR3 has 16 amino acids. Germline V gene sequence: CDR1 ENHRY, CDR2 SYGVKD. In DNA, the CDR3 is TGTGCCATCAGTGAGCCTAGCGGGAGAAGCACAGATACGCAGTATTTT. This gives the protein CAISEPSGRSTDTQYF.